This T cell receptor beta chain emerged from a study of identical twins. Study-level points and caveats: Invariant cells of the MAIT and iNKT types might have partly distorted the zero-insertion analyses. Beta out-of-frame twin sharing showed a weaker excess.

Worth noting for this clonotype: Antigen: not known.

Germline V gene sequence: CDR1 SEHNR, CDR2 FQNEAQ (reference sequence). The length of the CDR3 is 14 residues. V was clipped by 1 base and J by 9 bases, with 16 bases between them. Template switching added a universal primer site; cDNA carried unique molecular identifiers. TCRdb fed the 5' RACE reads into MiXCR, producing one record per CDR3 protein. The sample consists of about 520,000 distinct CDR3 sequences, less than 25% of them appearing once. These data also featured in a second study, about T cells expressing NK-cell markers. From that paper: There were seven HCMV-seropositive donors and one seronegative donor among the eight sequenced.

Sample: CD4+ T cells sorted from blood. This rearrangement joins TRBV7-9 to TRBJ2-7; D may be TRBD1 or TRBD2 (6 bases each). The TCR was taken from a woman aged 18-30 years in good health. This chain's CDR3 is CASSLDGGQTRQYF. The CDR3 DNA reads TGTGCCAGCAGCTTAGATGGGGGGCAGACGCGGCAGTACTTC.